What follows describes a single TCR beta chain. The CDR3 covers 16 residues. With V trimmed by 6 bases and J by 6 bases, 10 bases remained unmatched. Germline assignment: CDR1 LGHNT and CDR2 FRNRAP. The data stem from a study of blood T cell repertoires in COVID-19. Study context: Nucleic acid was either cDNA or gDNA, and it came from T cells, B-cell-depleted T cells, or PBMCs.

Source study methods: For nucleated cells, counts were estimated from reference gene primer amplification. Repertoires were generated with immunoSEQ multiplex PCR, while TCRdb's copy carries only in-frame clones and drops some. The V and J calls and clone size are taken from that table; D and trimming were inferred from the DNA. The sample shows approximately 260,000 clones, about 90% of them seen only once. The chain has TRBV12-5 and TRBJ2-3, with 12 bases identical to TRBD2. The clonotype was recovered from a woman aged 40 to 50 with acute or convalescent COVID-19. Sequenced sample: peripheral blood. The CDR3 loop is CASGPLAGGPKDTQYF. The CDR3 region has the DNA TGTGCTAGTGGCCCTCTAGCGGGGGGGCCGAAGGATACGCAGTATTTT.